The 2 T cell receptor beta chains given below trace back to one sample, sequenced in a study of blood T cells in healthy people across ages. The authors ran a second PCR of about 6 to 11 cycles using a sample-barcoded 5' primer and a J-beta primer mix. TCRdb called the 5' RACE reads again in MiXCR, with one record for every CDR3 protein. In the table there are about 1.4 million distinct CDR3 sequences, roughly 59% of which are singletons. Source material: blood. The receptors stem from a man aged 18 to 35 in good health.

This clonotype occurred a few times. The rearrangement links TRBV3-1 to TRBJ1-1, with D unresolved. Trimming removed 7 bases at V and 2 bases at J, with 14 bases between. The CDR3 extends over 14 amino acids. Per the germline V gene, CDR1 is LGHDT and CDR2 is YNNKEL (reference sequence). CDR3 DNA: TGTGCCAGCAACCCGGCGGAGGGAAACACTGAAGCTTTCTTT. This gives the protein CASNPAEGNTEAFF.

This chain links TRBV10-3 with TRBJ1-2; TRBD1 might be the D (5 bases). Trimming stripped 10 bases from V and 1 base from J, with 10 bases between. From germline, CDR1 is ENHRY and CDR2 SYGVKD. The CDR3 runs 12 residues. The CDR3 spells CANRDGNYGYTF. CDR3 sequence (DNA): TGTGCCAACCGGGACGGTAACTATGGCTACACCTTC.